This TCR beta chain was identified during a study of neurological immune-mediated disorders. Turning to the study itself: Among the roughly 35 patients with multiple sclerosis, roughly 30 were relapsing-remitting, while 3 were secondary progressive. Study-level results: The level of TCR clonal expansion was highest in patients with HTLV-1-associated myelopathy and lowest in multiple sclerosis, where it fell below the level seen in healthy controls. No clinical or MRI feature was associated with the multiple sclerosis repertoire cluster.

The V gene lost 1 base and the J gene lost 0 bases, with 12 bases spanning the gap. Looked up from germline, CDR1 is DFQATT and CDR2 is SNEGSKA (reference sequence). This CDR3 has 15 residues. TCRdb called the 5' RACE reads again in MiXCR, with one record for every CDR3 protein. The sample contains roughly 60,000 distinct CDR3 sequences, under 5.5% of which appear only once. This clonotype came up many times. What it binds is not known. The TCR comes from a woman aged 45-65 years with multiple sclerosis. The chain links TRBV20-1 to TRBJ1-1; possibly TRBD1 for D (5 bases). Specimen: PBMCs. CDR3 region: CSARGQSYMNTEAFF. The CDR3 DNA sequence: TGCAGTGCTAGAGGACAGTCTTACATGAACACTGAAGCTTTCTTT.